Below, 18 T cell receptor beta chains from the same sample are listed, as sequenced in a study of PD-L1 blockade in urothelial cancer. Regarding time point: peripheral blood 6 weeks after treatment start. TCRdb's copy holds only in-frame clones and misses some; the assay was immunoSEQ multiplex PCR. The table includes fewer than 90,000 clones, around 93% detected once. The sample consisted of PBMCs, taken around atezolizumab (anti-PD-L1) treatment. The receptors here all came from a woman older than 75 with urothelial cancer.

The chain combines TRBV18 with TRBJ1-1, with D possibly matching TRBD1 (6 bases). V dropped 2 bases and J dropped 2 bases, with 9 bases sitting between them. This CDR3 is 14 amino acids long. Germline assignment: CDR1 KGHSH and CDR2 LQKENI. The CDR3 is CASSPGQSNTEAFF. The CDR3 DNA follows: TGTGCCAGCTCACCAGGACAGAGTAACACTGAAGCTTTCTTT.

The chain employs TRBV10-1 and TRBJ1-2, with TRBD1 matching over 9 bases. With 8 bases clipped from V and 3 bases from J, the junction kept 4 bases outside the gene matches. Germline-derived CDR1 and CDR2 are WNHNN and SYGVQD (reference sequence). The CDR3 is 13 residues long. CDR3 amino acids: CASGDRVDYGYTF. The CDR3 DNA reads TGCGCCAGCGGGGACAGGGTTGACTATGGCTACACCTTC.

This sequence joins TRBV27 and TRBJ2-7; D gene unclear. V was pared by 2 bases and J by 1 base, with 6 bases between. The CDR3 runs 13 residues. Looked up from germline, CDR1 is MNHEY and CDR2 is SMNVEV (reference sequence). The chain's CDR3 is CASSLAPSYEQYF. The CDR3 DNA sequence: TGTGCCAGCAGTTTAGCGCCGTCCTACGAGCAGTACTTC.

The chain has TRBV30 and TRBJ1-4; possible D gene TRBD1, 5 bases. Trimming shortened V by 4 bases and J by 5 bases, and 11 bases separated the two germline ends. CDR3 size: 13 residues. CDR1 is GTSNPN, CDR2 SVGIG, per germline (reference sequence). The DNA for the CDR3 is TGTGCCTGGACCCAGGGCAACAATGAAAAACTGTTTTTT. Amino acids: CAWTQGNNEKLFF. The full variable domain, its missing parts supplied by reference TRBV30 and TRBJ1-4, is SQTIHQWPATLVQPVGSPLSLECTVEGTSNPNLYWYRQAAGRGLQLLFYSVGIGQISSEVPQNLSASRPQDRQFILSSKKLLLSDSGFYLCAWTQGNNEKLFFGSGTQLSVL.

This clone was seen a handful of times. This chain joins TRBV30 and TRBJ2-2; the match to TRBD1 covers 7 bases. The V segment lost 2 bases and the J segment 4 bases; nucleotides outside the gene matches: 7. The CDR3 loop spans 15 amino acids. The germline CDR1 and CDR2 sequences are GTSNPN and SVGIG (reference sequence). CDR3 sequence reads: CAWSLGTASTGELFF. The CDR3 DNA follows: TGTGCCTGGAGTCTGGGGACAGCATCCACCGGGGAGCTGTTTTTT.

The chain couples TRBV30 to TRBJ1-2; 8 bases map to TRBD1. V dropped 3 bases and J dropped 7; count of bases not matched to a gene: 10. The length of the CDR3 is 14 residues. Germline values: CDR1 GTSNPN, CDR2 SVGIG (reference sequence). As DNA, the CDR3 is TGTGCCTGGAGGGGGGGCCAGGGGGCCGGTGGCTACACCTTC. This sequence encodes CAWRGGQGAGGYTF.

The genes are TRBV19 and TRBJ1-1; D remains ambiguous. Per germline, CDR1 LNHDA and CDR2 SQIVND (reference sequence). Trimming pared 1 base from V and 1 base from J, leaving 10 bases between. The CDR3 has 15 residues. As DNA, the CDR3 is TGTGCCAGTAGTATAGGTGGCACCTCGAACACTGAAGCTTTCTTT. It yields the protein CASSIGGTSNTEAFF.

J is TRBJ2-7 and V is TRBV5-5, with D possibly TRBD2 on 6 matching bases. V lost 3 bases and J lost 2, with 12 bases in between. Germline lookup yields CDR1 SGHKS and CDR2 YYEKEE (reference sequence). This CDR3 has 14 residues. The CDR3 region is CASSSLALPYEQYF. The CDR3 region has the DNA TGTGCCAGCAGCTCACTAGCTCTCCCCTACGAGCAGTACTTC.

The gene calls are TRBV6-5 and TRBJ1-1; the D gene is possibly TRBD1 (6 bases). This CDR3 is built from 11 residues. Germline CDR1 is MNHEY and CDR2 is SVGAGI. V was shortened by 5 bases and J by 10 bases, with 11 bases between the two germline ends. CDR3 in amino acids: CASSTGLRAFF. CDR3 DNA sequence: TGTGCCAGCAGTACAGGGTTAAGAGCTTTCTTT.

The V gene is TRBV5-6, the J gene TRBJ2-7; tentative D call: TRBD1 (6 bases). Trimming removed 0 bases at V and 3 bases at J, with 10 bases between. Germline lookup yields CDR1 SGHDT and CDR2 YYEEEE. The CDR3 consists of 14 residues. Written as DNA, the CDR3 is TGTGCCAGCAGCTTGGCCAACAGGGTCTACGAGCAGTACTTC. Its protein product is CASSLANRVYEQYF.

The chain is built from TRBV11-3 and TRBJ2-1; 9 bases align to TRBD2. Germline V CDR1 and CDR2: SGHNT, YENEEA. V shed 1 base and J 4 bases; nucleotides not matched to a gene: 5. The CDR3 spans 16 residues. As DNA, the CDR3 is TGTGCCAGCAGCTTAGGCCTAGCGGGAAAGTACAATGAGCAGTTCTTC. Its protein is CASSLGLAGKYNEQFF.

A few counts support this clone. The J gene is TRBJ1-2, the V gene TRBV7-9, with 10 bases lining up with TRBD1. Germline V gene lookup returns CDR1 SEHNR and CDR2 FQNEAQ (reference sequence). After removal of 0 bases from V and 6 bases from J, the junction contained 1 base not matched to a gene. This CDR3 has 14 residues. The CDR3 reads CASSLAGTGDGYTF. The CDR3 bases are TGTGCCAGCAGCTTAGCGGGGACAGGGGATGGCTACACCTTC.

This clone occurred a few times. The V and J genes are TRBV28 and TRBJ2-1, with TRBD1 as a possible D gene (6 bases). This CDR3 is 16 amino acids long. V was cut by 7 bases and J by 5 bases, with 21 bases left in between. In germline, CDR1 is MDHEN, CDR2 SYDVKM. The CDR3 nucleotides read TGTGCCAGCACCCTAGTGGGGGCAGTGAGGAACAATGAGCAGTTCTTC. It encodes CASTLVGAVRNNEQFF.

Written as DNA, the CDR3 is TGCGCCAGCAGCCCCCTAGGACAGGGATTCACAGATACGCAGTATTTT. Residues: CASSPLGQGFTDTQYF. This chain connects TRBV5-1 to TRBJ2-3, with 8 bases lining up with TRBD1. In germline, CDR1 is SGHRS, CDR2 YFSETQ. The CDR3 has 16 amino acids. With 4 bases clipped from V and 2 bases from J, the junction kept 9 bases outside the gene matches. The full variable domain, its missing parts supplied by reference TRBV5-1 and TRBJ2-3, is KAGVTQTPRYLIKTRGQQVTLSCSPISGHRSVSWYQQTPGQGLQFLFEYFSETQRNKGNFPGRFSGRQFSNSRSEMNVSTLELGDSALYLCASSPLGQGFTDTQYFGPGTRLTVL.

The genes are TRBV7-3 and TRBJ1-1; no firm D call. Germline lookup yields CDR1 SGHTA and CDR2 FQGTGA. This CDR3 comprises 14 residues. Trimming took 0 bases from V and 0 from J, leaving 5 bases between them. This chain's CDR3 is CASSLTSMNTEAFF. As DNA, the CDR3 is TGTGCCAGCAGCTTAACGTCAATGAACACTGAAGCTTTCTTT.

The rearrangement joins TRBV18 to TRBJ2-3; 7 nucleotides agree with TRBD1. The CDR3 is made up of 15 amino acids. Germline V CDR1 and CDR2: KGHSH, LQKENI. J gave up 1 base and V 4 bases, and 5 bases lay outside the gene matches. The CDR3 spells CASSLRQGGTDTQYF. DNA of the CDR3: TGTGCCAGCTCACTCCGACAGGGAGGCACAGATACGCAGTATTTT.

This chain connects TRBV19 to TRBJ2-7, with TRBD2 identical over 12 bases. Germline V gives CDR1 LNHDA, CDR2 SQIVND (reference sequence). CDR3 length: 15 amino acids. Trimming took 6 bases from V and 2 from J; bases not matched to a gene: 5. The CDR3 DNA follows: TGTGCCAGTAGCCTGACTAGCGGGGGAACCTACGAGCAGTACTTC. It yields the protein CASSLTSGGTYEQYF.

The rearrangement uses TRBV5-1 and TRBJ1-1; perhaps TRBD1 as D (6 bases). Germline CDR1 and CDR2: SGHRS and YFSETQ. The CDR3 length is 16 residues. Trimming shortened V by 0 bases and J by 2 bases, and 14 bases separated the two germline ends. CDR3 loop: CASSLEATGGNTEAFF. CDR3 bases: TGCGCCAGCAGCTTGGAAGCGACAGGAGGAAACACTGAAGCTTTCTTT.